These 19 T cell receptor beta chains share one sample of origin, sequenced in a study of blood T cell repertoires in COVID-19. Measured with immunoSEQ multiplex PCR; TCRdb has only the in-frame clones, and not every one. The repertoire holds some 68,000 clones, 87% seen once, with roughly 3.2% in the top ten. Specimen: peripheral blood. These receptors came from a woman aged 50 to 65 with COVID-19, enrolled during active disease.

This chain uses TRBV29-1 with TRBJ1-3, with D possibly being TRBD1 (5 bases). V gave up 4 bases and J gave up 0 bases, with 16 bases separating them. Germline loops: CDR1 SQVTM, CDR2 ANQGSEA. CDR3 size: 16 residues. In nucleotides, the CDR3 is TGCAGCGTTGGGGAAGGTGGGGCTCTCTCTGGAAACACCATATATTTT. Amino acid sequence: CSVGEGGALSGNTIYF.

Only a few counts were recorded for this clone. The chain joins TRBV7-3 to TRBJ2-1; 7 nucleotides line up with TRBD2. The CDR3 totals 13 residues. The germline gives CDR1 SGHTA, CDR2 FQGTGA. Germline trimming cut 5 bases from V and 5 bases from J; bases unmatched to any gene: 3. CDR3 loop: CASSPLANNEQFF. The CDR3 coding sequence is TGTGCCAGCAGCCCACTAGCGAACAATGAGCAGTTCTTC.

This clone has just a few counts. The chain carries TRBV7-2 and TRBJ1-4; a possible D gene is TRBD1 (6 bases). The germline V and J ends were trimmed by 5 bases and 7 bases, with 20 bases remaining between them. In germline, CDR1 is SGHTA, CDR2 FQGNSA. There are 16 residues in the CDR3. The CDR3 DNA reads as TGTGCCAGCAGCCCGTCGGGGGGGCTATACGGTGAAAAACTGTTTTTT. This codes for CASSPSGGLYGEKLFF.

This sequence joins TRBV10-1 and TRBJ2-3; maybe TRBD2 (6 bases). The CDR3 runs to 14 residues. The ends were cut back, 9 bases at V and 5 bases at J, with 18 bases in the middle. Germline V gene lookup returns CDR1 WNHNN and CDR2 SYGVQD (reference sequence). CDR3 protein: CASQNGLRGDTQYF. The CDR3 DNA reads as TGCGCCAGTCAGAATGGACTAAGGGGAGATACGCAGTATTTT.

V is TRBV5-1 and J is TRBJ2-6; perhaps D is TRBD1 or TRBD2 (5 bases each). Germline CDR1 SGHRS, CDR2 YFSETQ. With 4 bases removed from V and 1 base from J, the gap between germline ends came to 12 bases. CDR3 length: 16 residues. CDR3 in amino acids: CASSLGRVSGANVLTF. DNA of the CDR3: TGCGCCAGCAGCCTGGGACGGGTTTCTGGGGCCAACGTCCTGACTTTC.

V and J are TRBV5-1 and TRBJ2-1; D is uncertain. The V gene's germline CDR1 is SGHRS and CDR2 YFSETQ. The V end lost 4 bases, the J end lost 2 bases, and 7 bases lay between the germline ends. This CDR3 has 13 residues. The CDR3 sequence: CASSQSAYNEQFF. The CDR3 DNA reads as TGCGCCAGCAGCCAGTCCGCCTACAATGAGCAGTTCTTC.

The genes are TRBV2 and TRBJ2-7, with D maybe TRBD2 (5 bases). Trimming stripped 2 bases from V and 3 bases from J, with 14 bases between. The germline V gene has CDR1 SNHLY and CDR2 FYNNEI. CDR3 length: 15 residues. In DNA, the CDR3 is TGTGCCAGCAGTGAAACGGGGAAAGAATTCTACGAGCAGTACTTC. It is translated as CASSETGKEFYEQYF.

The chain employs TRBV10-3 and TRBJ1-2, with 10 positions matching TRBD1. Germline-derived CDR1 and CDR2 are ENHRY and SYGVKD. The CDR3 has 16 amino acids. V gave up 0 bases and J gave up 5 bases; unmatched junction bases: 6. As DNA, the CDR3 is TGTGCCATCAGTGAGTCGATGGCGGGACAGGGGTATGGCTACACCTTC. This encodes CAISESMAGQGYGYTF.

This clone was observed once. This chain uses TRBV19 with TRBJ2-3; 7 bases fit TRBD1. The germline gives CDR1 LNHDA, CDR2 SQIVND (reference sequence). This CDR3 is 16 amino acids long. V shed 2 bases and J 2 bases; nucleotides not matched to a gene: 7. The CDR3 here is CASSIRDREVTDTQYF. CDR3 coding DNA: TGTGCCAGTAGTATACGCGACAGGGAAGTCACAGATACGCAGTATTTT.

This chain uses TRBV18 with TRBJ2-4; possible D gene TRBD2, 6 bases. In germline, CDR1 is KGHSH, CDR2 LQKENI. The CDR3 has 15 residues. The V end was cut by 5 bases, the J end by 2 bases, with 13 bases between. The CDR3 region has the DNA TGTGCCAGCTCAGGGGGGAACCTCTCCAAAAACATTCAGTACTTC. It specifies CASSGGNLSKNIQYF.

V is TRBV7-9 and J is TRBJ1-4; D is unclear. Trimming removed 3 bases at V and 6 bases at J, with 14 bases between. CDR1 and CDR2 (germline): SEHNR, FQNEAQ (reference sequence). The CDR3 is made up of 15 amino acids. This CDR3 is CASSFSGNRDEKLFF. The DNA for the CDR3 is TGTGCCAGCAGCTTCTCAGGAAACAGAGATGAAAAACTGTTTTTT. Supplemented by reference TRBV7-9 and TRBJ1-4, the full variable domain reads DTGVSQNPRHKITKRGQNVTFRCDPISEHNRLYWYRQTLGQGPEFLTYFQNEAQLEKSRLLSDRFSAERPKGSFSTLEIQRTEQGDSAMYLCASSFSGNRDEKLFFGSGTQLSVL.

The chain couples TRBV5-1 to TRBJ2-3, with a tentative D call TRBD1 (5 bases). Deletions cut 1 base from V and 2 bases from J, with 11 bases between. Germline assignment: CDR1 SGHRS and CDR2 YFSETQ. CDR3 size: 15 residues. CDR3 DNA: TGCGCCAGCAGCTTGCAGGGCGCTTACACAGATACGCAGTATTTT. It yields the protein CASSLQGAYTDTQYF.

The chain is built from TRBV3-1 (or the pseudogene TRBV3-2) and TRBJ2-5; D remains ambiguous. Germline loops: CDR1 LGHDT, CDR2 YNNKEL (reference sequence). Trimming took 2 bases from V and 1 from J, leaving 14 bases between them. The CDR3 is 16 amino acids. CDR3 residues: CASSQRLVVSQETQYF. The CDR3 DNA follows: TGTGCCAGCAGCCAACGGCTAGTAGTATCCCAAGAGACCCAGTACTTC.

V usage is TRBV29-1 and J usage is TRBJ1-2; 9 bases are shared with TRBD1. This CDR3 has 11 amino acids. Germline CDR1 SQVTM, CDR2 ANQGSEA. V dropped 6 bases and J dropped 4; count of bases not matched to a gene: 0. This CDR3 reads CSVGQGYGYTF. CDR3 sequence (DNA): TGCAGCGTGGGACAGGGCTATGGCTACACCTTC.

The J gene is TRBJ2-2, the V gene TRBV19, with a tentative D call TRBD1 (6 bases). CDR3 length equals 16 residues. V was shortened by 3 bases and J by 0 bases, with 11 bases between the two germline ends. Germline V CDR1 and CDR2: LNHDA, SQIVND (reference sequence). The CDR3 is CASSIQGSANTGELFF. For the CDR3, the DNA is TGTGCCAGTAGTATCCAGGGGAGTGCGAACACCGGGGAGCTGTTTTTT.

CDR3 bases: TGTGCCAGCAGCTTAGCGCTTAGCGCGGCTGAGCAGTTCTTC. It yields the protein CASSLALSAAEQFF. The gene calls are TRBV7-2 and TRBJ2-1; TRBD2 is a possible D gene (5 bases). V lost 0 bases and J lost 9, with 12 bases in between. The CDR3 contains 14 residues. CDR1 is SGHTA and CDR2 is FQGNSA in the germline V gene. The variable domain in full, completed from reference TRBV7-2 and TRBJ2-1, reads GAGVSQSPSNKVTEKGKDVELRCDPISGHTALYWYRQSLGQGLEFLIYFQGNSAPDKSGLPSDRFSAERTGGSVSTLTIQRTQQEDSAVYLCASSLALSAAEQFFGPGTRLTVL.

V is TRBV5-1 and J is TRBJ2-2, with D maybe TRBD2 (5 bases). V was trimmed by 4 bases and J by 1 base, leaving 11 bases between them. Germline lookup yields CDR1 SGHRS and CDR2 YFSETQ. This CDR3 is 15 amino acids long. CDR3 amino acids: CASSESRGNTGELFF. The CDR3 region has the DNA TGCGCCAGCAGCGAGAGCCGGGGGAACACCGGGGAGCTGTTTTTT.

The chain combines TRBV27 with TRBJ2-7, with D possibly matching TRBD2 (6 bases). Germline V lookup: CDR1 MNHEY, CDR2 SMNVEV (reference sequence). The CDR3 is 13 amino acids. Trimming took off 6 bases at V and 3 bases at J, with 12 bases between the two ends. This CDR3 is CASRSGGDYEQYF. In DNA form, the CDR3 reads TGTGCCAGCAGATCTGGAGGGGACTACGAGCAGTACTTC.

This clone was counted a single time. The chain's CDR3 is CATSDGWTEKLFF. Here the CDR3 DNA reads TGTGCCACCTCGGACGGATGGACAGAAAAACTGTTTTTT. The J gene is TRBJ1-4, the V gene TRBV7-9, with D tentatively TRBD1 (5 bases). Germline-derived CDR1 and CDR2 are SEHNR and FQNEAQ (reference sequence). CDR3 length equals 13 residues. Trimming shortened V by 10 bases and J by 8 bases, and 17 bases separated the two germline ends. The full variable domain, rest sourced from reference TRBV7-9 and TRBJ1-4, is DTGVSQNPRHKITKRGQNVTFRCDPISEHNRLYWYRQTLGQGPEFLTYFQNEAQLEKSRLLSDRFSAERPKGSFSTLEIQRTEQGDSAMYLCATSDGWTEKLFFGSGTQLSVL.